A selection of T cell receptor beta chains follows, all from one sample in a study of blood T cell repertoires in COVID-19. TCRdb's copy holds only in-frame clones and misses some; the assay was immunoSEQ multiplex PCR. The table has around 130,000 clones, around 81% seen once. Sequencing was performed on peripheral blood. These TCRs come from a man aged 40-49 years with active or convalescent COVID-19. Both conserved end residues are part of each CDR3. D genes are given only for firm matches. The size field is filled for only some rows; it gives once, few, many or a size class.

v_gene	d_gene	abundance	j_gene	CDR3aa	CDR3nt
TRBV6-5	TRBD1	NA	TRBJ2-7	CASSYGGTGVWEQYF	TGTGCCAGCAGTTACGGAGGGACAGGGGTTTGGGAGCAGTACTTC
TRBV11-3	NA	few	TRBJ2-2	CASSPPQGTGELFF	TGTGCCAGCAGCCCCCCACAGGGCACCGGGGAGCTGTTTTTT
TRBV30	NA	NA	TRBJ2-7	CAWSSPPYEQYF	TGTGCCTGGAGTTCCCCTCCCTACGAGCAGTACTTC
TRBV6-5	NA	NA	TRBJ2-7	CASSPTWTGEQYF	TGTGCCAGCAGTCCGACATGGACGGGGGAGCAGTACTTC
TRBV10-1	TRBD2	once	TRBJ2-1	CASSGGLAGGRGFYNEQFF	TGCGCCAGCAGTGGGGGACTAGCGGGGGGCCGAGGCTTCTACAATGAGCAGTTCTTC
TRBV10-3	TRBD2	NA	TRBJ2-3	CAISREGGSGGGTDTQYF	TGTGCCATCAGTCGCGAGGGAGGTAGCGGGGGGGGCACAGATACGCAGTATTTT
TRBV10-3	TRBD1	NA	TRBJ2-2	CAISPGQANTGELFF	TGTGCCATCAGTCCCGGACAGGCGAACACCGGGGAGCTGTTTTTT
TRBV6-1	TRBD1	NA	TRBJ2-3	CASSDGQGRDTQYF	TGTGCCAGCAGTGACGGACAGGGTCGGGATACGCAGTATTTT
TRBV19	TRBD1	NA	TRBJ2-7	CATRGDRRYEQYF	TGTGCCACGAGAGGGGACAGACGTTACGAGCAGTACTTC
TRBV5-6	NA	few	TRBJ2-5	CASSSSRGDAKVPTQYF	TGTGCCAGCAGCTCCAGCAGGGGCGACGCCAAGGTTCCGACCCAGTACTTC
TRBV18	TRBD2	NA	TRBJ2-5	CASSPMVGSGGFQETQYF	TGTGCCAGCTCACCAATGGTAGGAAGCGGGGGCTTCCAAGAGACCCAGTACTTC
TRBV6-5	TRBD1	NA	TRBJ2-7	CASSLAGTGRYEQYF	TGTGCCAGCAGTTTGGCCGGGACAGGGCGCTACGAGCAGTACTTC
TRBV5-1	NA	NA	TRBJ2-6	CASSSGQSGANVLTF	TGCGCCAGCAGCTCAGGACAGTCTGGGGCCAACGTCCTGACTTTC
TRBV3-1/TRBV3-2	NA	NA	TRBJ2-3	CASSQVKLYF	TGTGCCAGCAGCCAGGTAAAGCTGTATTTT
TRBV27	NA	once	TRBJ2-1	CASSLAGTYNEQFF	TGTGCCAGCAGTTTAGCGGGGACCTACAATGAGCAGTTCTTC
TRBV3-1/TRBV3-2	NA	NA	TRBJ1-2	CACSQEVQGYYGFTF	TGTGCCTGCAGCCAAGAAGTTCAGGGGTACTATGGCTTCACCTTC
TRBV7-3	NA	NA	TRBJ2-6	CASTNSISGANVLTF	TGTGCCAGCACCAATAGTATCTCTGGGGCCAACGTCCTGACTTTC
TRBV9	NA	NA	TRBJ2-6	CASSPDGGGLTSGANVLTF	TGTGCCAGCAGCCCAGATGGTGGAGGGCTCACCTCTGGGGCCAACGTCCTGACTTTC
TRBV12-3/TRBV12-4	TRBD1	once	TRBJ2-1	CASSGPDRGGQFF	TGTGCCAGCAGTGGGCCAGACAGGGGAGGGCAGTTCTTC
TRBV18	TRBD1	NA	TRBJ1-4	CASSPGQGGEKLFF	TGTGCCAGCTCACCAGGACAGGGGGGTGAAAAACTGTTTTTT
TRBV27	TRBD2	few	TRBJ2-3	CASSSIGLAGGDTQYF	TGTGCCAGCAGTTCAATCGGACTAGCGGGTGGGGATACGCAGTATTTT
TRBV27	NA	NA	TRBJ2-2	CASGLKKDRGTGELFF	TGTGCCAGCGGCCTTAAGAAGGATAGGGGCACCGGGGAGCTGTTTTTT
TRBV6-5	NA	NA	TRBJ1-5	CASRQGNQPQHF	TGTGCCAGCCGGCAGGGCAATCAGCCCCAGCATTTT
TRBV6-2/TRBV6-3	TRBD1	once	TRBJ2-6	CASSYRGQGRRSGANVLTF	TGTGCCAGCAGTTACAGGGGACAGGGACGACGCTCTGGGGCCAACGTCCTGACTTTC
TRBV4-3	TRBD1	NA	TRBJ2-1	CASSQDGTGPYNEQFF	TGCGCCAGCAGCCAAGACGGGACAGGGCCATACAATGAGCAGTTCTTC
TRBV5-5	NA	NA	TRBJ1-1	CASSLETGREAFF	TGTGCCAGCAGCTTGGAGACGGGGAGGGAAGCTTTCTTT
TRBV14	NA	NA	TRBJ2-3	CASSQVRQPDPVATQYF	TGTGCCAGCAGCCAAGTTCGACAGCCTGACCCCGTCGCTACGCAGTATTTT
TRBV19	NA	NA	TRBJ1-4	CASSTPDSGLNEKLFF	TGTGCCAGTAGTACCCCGGACAGCGGACTTAATGAAAAACTGTTTTTT
TRBV6-5	NA	NA	TRBJ2-7	CASTSGEPLSYEQYF	TGTGCCAGCACCTCGGGGGAGCCGCTTTCCTACGAGCAGTACTTC
TRBV7-9	NA	NA	TRBJ2-1	CASSLGGLWQFF	TGTGCCAGCAGCTTGGGGGGACTGTGGCAGTTCTTC
TRBV6-2/TRBV6-3	TRBD2	NA	TRBJ2-3	CASSYPSWLAGDTDTQYF	TGTGCCAGCAGTTACCCGAGTTGGTTAGCGGGGGACACAGATACGCAGTATTTT
TRBV7-6	TRBD1	NA	TRBJ2-7	CASSTGQGVGEQYF	TGTGCCAGCAGTACAGGACAGGGGGTGGGAGAGCAGTACTTC
TRBV11-2	NA	NA	TRBJ2-2	CASSPPRGTTNTGELFF	TGTGCCAGCAGCCCCCCGCGGGGGACAACGAACACCGGGGAGCTGTTTTTT
TRBV18	TRBD1	NA	TRBJ1-1	CASSPFDRGDRPEAFF	TGTGCCAGCTCACCATTCGACAGGGGAGATAGGCCTGAAGCTTTCTTT
TRBV5-1	NA	NA	TRBJ2-3	CASSLAQVDTQYF	TGCGCCAGCAGCTTGGCACAGGTAGATACGCAGTATTTT
TRBV9	TRBD1	few	TRBJ2-7	CASSVGGQVGFSEQYF	TGTGCCAGCAGCGTAGGAGGACAGGTGGGATTTTCCGAGCAGTACTTC
TRBV7-3	NA	NA	TRBJ1-1	CASSLQAANTEAFF	TGTGCCAGCAGCTTACAGGCAGCGAACACTGAAGCTTTCTTT
TRBV3-1/TRBV3-2	NA	once	TRBJ2-7	CASSRAPGQGYEQYF	TGTGCCAGCAGCCGAGCACCGGGACAAGGATACGAGCAGTACTTC
TRBV12-5	TRBD1	NA	TRBJ1-4	CASGLVAGGEKLFF	TGTGCTAGTGGTTTGGTCGCAGGGGGTGAAAAACTGTTTTTT
TRBV5-1	TRBD1	NA	TRBJ2-2	CASSLRQGGGELFF	TGCGCCAGCAGTTTACGACAGGGCGGCGGGGAGCTGTTTTTT
TRBV19	NA	NA	TRBJ1-2	CASSIDQTVSDGYTF	TGTGCCAGTAGTATAGATCAAACGGTATCGGATGGCTACACCTTC
TRBV24-1	NA	NA	TRBJ2-7	CATSDLRGEQYF	TGTGCCACCAGTGATCTTCGGGGGGAGCAGTACTTC
TRBV5-6	NA	NA	TRBJ1-1	CASSRRWAQINTEAFF	TGTGCCAGCAGCCGCCGGTGGGCCCAAATCAACACTGAAGCTTTCTTT
TRBV7-2	TRBD2	NA	TRBJ2-7	CASSLVGPGTSRYEQYF	TGTGCCAGCAGCTTAGTTGGCCCCGGGACTAGTCGCTACGAGCAGTACTTC
TRBV6-7	NA	NA	TRBJ1-2	CAGSYRGVGYTF	TGTGCCGGCAGTTATCGGGGGGTTGGCTACACCTTC
TRBV6-5	TRBD1	few	TRBJ1-2	CASRDRANYGYTF	TGTGCCAGCAGGGACAGGGCTAACTATGGCTACACCTTC
TRBV5-5	NA	NA	TRBJ2-2	CASSLDTRTGELFF	TGTGCCAGCAGCTTGGACACTAGGACCGGGGAGCTGTTTTTT
TRBV5-5	NA	NA	TRBJ2-1	CASSPIIMNEQFF	TGTGCCAGCAGCCCTATTATTATGAATGAGCAGTTCTTC
TRBV19	NA	NA	TRBJ1-2	CASIARGKEGYGYTF	TGTGCCAGTATCGCCAGGGGCAAAGAAGGCTATGGCTACACCTTC
TRBV11-3	NA	NA	TRBJ2-5	CASSRDVQETQYF	TGTGCCAGCAGCCGAGATGTACAAGAGACCCAGTACTTC
TRBV25-1	TRBD1	NA	TRBJ2-7	CASRGQYEGSEQYF	TGTGCCAGCAGGGGACAGTACGAGGGGTCCGAGCAGTACTTC
TRBV6-4	NA	NA	TRBJ2-1	CASSDQDNNEQFF	TGTGCCAGCAGTGACCAAGACAACAATGAGCAGTTCTTC
TRBV24-1	TRBD2	NA	TRBJ2-2	CATSDPTSGGATGELFF	TGTGCCACCAGTGACCCGACTAGCGGGGGGGCCACCGGGGAGCTGTTTTTT
TRBV4-1	NA	once	TRBJ2-3	CASSQGSWDTQYF	TGCGCCAGCAGCCAAGGGAGCTGGGATACGCAGTATTTT
TRBV4-1	TRBD2	NA	TRBJ2-3	CASSQDRLAGFQYF	TGCGCCAGCAGCCAAGATAGACTAGCGGGGTTTCAGTATTTT